This TCR beta chain was identified during a study of regulatory T cells in long-lasting Graves disease. Broader study findings: TCR diversity was lower in persistent than newly diagnosed Graves' disease. New patients shared about a thousand public clonotypes, fewer than the approximately 2,500 shared by persistent patients.

As to time point: newly diagnosed GD, antithyroid drugs for less than 3 months. Scientists built the TCR library using RNA that was extracted from PBMCs. This clonotype was observed at least ten times. The antigen remains unidentified. Construction of TCR beta libraries relied on iRepertoire HTBI primers and on Arm-PCR targeting CDR3 regions. MiXCR, applied by TCRdb to the multiplex PCR reads, yields one record per CDR3 protein. The table records about 450,000 distinct CDR3 sequences, roughly 15% of them present only once. Looked up from germline, CDR1 is SGHAT and CDR2 is FQDESV (reference sequence). The CDR3 consists of 13 residues. V lost 4 bases to trimming and J lost 4 bases, with 10 bases between them. This sample was shared with a second study, whose subject was T cells in Graves' hyperthyroidism and ophthalmopathy. That work states: Clinicians diagnosed patients from clinical symptoms, serum thyroxine and TRAb, thyroid ultrasound and orbital computed tomography.

Sequencing was performed on peripheral blood mononuclear cells (PBMCs), taken at new diagnosis, from a patient treated with antithyroid drugs. The chain has TRBV11-1 and TRBJ1-2; unclear D gene. This sequence originates from a woman aged 25 to 39 with Graves disease. The CDR3 protein is CASSSRSSYGYTF. For the CDR3, the DNA is TGTGCCAGCAGCTCCAGGTCCTCCTATGGCTACACCTTC.